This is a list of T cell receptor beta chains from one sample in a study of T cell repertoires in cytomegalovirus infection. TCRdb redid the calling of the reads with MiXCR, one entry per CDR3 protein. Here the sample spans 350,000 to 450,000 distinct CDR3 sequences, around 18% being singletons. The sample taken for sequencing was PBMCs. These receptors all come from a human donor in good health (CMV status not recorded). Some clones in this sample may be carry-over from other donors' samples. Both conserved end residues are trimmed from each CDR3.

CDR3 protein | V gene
ASSGRGENIQY | TRBV7-9
AISEGGRGSYEQY | TRBV10-3
ASRRASTDTQY | TRBV6-5
ASGARGSRGVAEAF | TRBV12-5
ASSLGGLASQQF | TRBV11-3
AWSTAWEQY | TRBV30
SARGVQETQY | TRBV20-1
ASSPRGWETRPEAF | TRBV6-2/TRBV6-3
ASSPGARGGTDTQY | TRBV19
ASSLTSGGYNEQL | TRBV7-2
ATSPLTGDKDTQY | TRBV15
ASTQGFSNQPQH | TRBV2
ASEQVVDGYT | TRBV7-9
SARSTGYEQY | TRBV20-1
ASSEMGNTEAF | TRBV2
ASSRDLPWVTGELF | TRBV5-4
SATQGGDTEAF | TRBV20-1
ASSEKLRSVTDTQY | TRBV6-1
ASSFGQGLGTEAF | TRBV12-3/TRBV12-4
ASSLSGHTYEQY | TRBV7-4
ASSRDGLLH | TRBV6-5
ASSFGHEKLF | TRBV28
SAGRGNEQF | TRBV20-1
AIWAEFGSTDTQY | TRBV10-3
ASGLSSGANVLT | TRBV12-3/TRBV12-4
ASSQDIHSSYNSPLH | TRBV4-3
ASSPGSRETQY | TRBV7-6
ASSVGEGGQPQH | TRBV2
ASSESFSSYNSPLH | TRBV2
ASSRGWGYEQY | TRBV7-2
ASSFLRQSPLWQY | TRBV28
ASSRGGNEQY | TRBV18
SATDGGETQY | TRBV20-1
SVELGRYGTQY | TRBV29-1
ASSLGLDDEGLTQY | TRBV5-6
YFGNTQY | TRBV27
SAGGGTIDTQY | TRBV20-1
ASSPRLAGGTDTQY | TRBV7-2
SARDRILYEQY | TRBV20-1
ASSLLGLVDKYEQY | TRBV7-2
ASSGAGGSYEQY | TRBV9
ATCRGSSTEAF | TRBV7-8
ATSDYEGNEQF | TRBV24-1
ASSTGARNEQY | TRBV7-8
ASSLGLGSYNEQF | TRBV7-6